This TCR beta chain was obtained from a study of T cell responses to AZD1222 COVID-19 vaccine. Whole-study results and caveats: Most donors were white British, females outnumbered males, and clonal diversity was possibly underestimated. Vaccination with two AZD1222 doses was followed by a rise in Spike-specific TCR breadth and depth.

Repertoires were generated with immunoSEQ multiplex PCR, while TCRdb's copy carries only in-frame clones and drops some. The sample records 90,000 to 120,000 clones, about 89% being singletons. Germline lookup yields CDR1 LGHDT and CDR2 YNNKEL (reference sequence). V was cut by 4 bases and J by 5 bases, with 12 bases left in between. The CDR3 contains 13 residues. Comments on this clone: Its antigen is unknown.

The chain is built from TRBV3-1 (or the pseudogene TRBV3-2) and TRBJ2-7; D is uncertain. The source of this sequence is an adult who received the AZD1222 COVID-19 vaccine. The source material was peripheral blood, sampled 28 days after the second AZD1222 dose. The CDR3 loop is CASSLSPLDEQYF. CDR3 DNA sequence: TGTGCCAGCAGCCTGAGCCCCCTAGACGAGCAGTACTTC.